These T cell receptor beta chains were read from a single sample in a study of long-term antiretroviral therapy in people with HIV. Sequenced by immunoSEQ multiplex PCR; TCRdb stores in-frame clones only, minus some. In the table there are about 27,000 clones, roughly 80% of which are singletons. The sequences come from unsorted PBMCs, collected 3 years after starting antiretroviral therapy. These receptors were taken from a man between 40 and 49 years old with HIV. CDR3s include the opening cysteine and the closing phenylalanine or tryptophan. A D gene is named only where the DNA matches it firmly. Expanded clones are given a class, and other clones once, few, many or no size at all.

>TRBJ1-1|.|.|TRBV7-9
TGTGCCAGCAGCCCAGTTATCGGGGGGTCGAACACTGAAGCTTTCTTT
CASSPVIGGSNTEAFF
>TRBJ2-7|few|TRBD2|TRBV7-2
TGTGCCAGCAGCTTAGCGGCTAGCGGGAGGATGGAGCAGTACTTC
CASSLAASGRMEQYF
>TRBJ1-6|.|.|TRBV27
TGTGCCAGCAGTTTGGGCGAGGGATATAATTCACCCCTCCACTTT
CASSLGEGYNSPLHF
>TRBJ2-7|.|.|TRBV5-1
TGCGCCAGCAGCTTGGATACAGGTTTCTACGAGCAGTACTTC
CASSLDTGFYEQYF
>TRBJ2-5|.|.|TRBV2
TGTGCCAGCAGCTTGGGGCGGCACCAAGAGACCCAGTACTTC
CASSLGRHQETQYF
>TRBJ2-1|.|.|TRBV2
TGTGCCAGCAGTGAAGGGCTGTGGGAGCAGTTCTTC
CASSEGLWEQFF
>TRBJ2-7|.|.|TRBV19
TGTGCCAGTAGTATCCTCGGGGTCTCCTACGAGCAGTACTTC
CASSILGVSYEQYF
>TRBJ2-7|few|.|TRBV23-1
TGCGCCAGCAGTCCCTGGGCCTACGAGCAGTACTTC
CASSPWAYEQYF
>TRBJ2-7|.|TRBD1|TRBV10-3
TGTGCCATCAGTGACTCTCCCGGGACAGGCGACGAGCAGTACTTC
CAISDSPGTGDEQYF
>TRBJ2-6|.|.|TRBV7-9
TGTGCCAGCAGCCCGTCTGGGGCCAACGTCCTGACTTTC
CASSPSGANVLTF